This T cell receptor (beta chain) was sequenced in a study of blood T cell repertoires in COVID-19. Assay used: immunoSEQ multiplex PCR; TCRdb lists only in-frame clones, some missing. The table lists approximately 340,000 clones, roughly 90% of them singletons. This CDR3 contains 16 residues. Germline V lookup: CDR1 LGHNA, CDR2 YNFKEQ. V lost 0 bases to trimming and J lost 0 bases, with 9 bases between them. The sequence came from a man under 40 with COVID-19, enrolled during active disease. The chain carries TRBV4-2 and TRBJ1-3; no firm D call. What was sequenced was peripheral blood. CDR3 loop: CASSQDKTFSGNTIYF. The CDR3 DNA is TGTGCCAGCAGCCAAGATAAAACTTTCTCTGGAAACACCATATATTTT.